This record covers a single T cell receptor (beta chain). These data are taken from a study of blood T cell repertoires in COVID-19. Study details: COVID-19 samples, acute and convalescent, were from the United States, Italy and Spain. In each case, the material was cDNA or gDNA derived from T cells, B-cell-depleted T cells, or PBMCs.

Original processing methods: By means of reference gene primer amplification, nucleated cell counts were estimated. Some clones are missing from TCRdb's copy, which holds only in-frame ones; the method was immunoSEQ multiplex PCR. V, J and clone size are taken as reported in that table, and D and trimming were inferred from the DNA itself. The sample holds 35,000 to 50,000 clones, around nine tenths seen once. The CDR3 runs to 18 residues. Germline CDR1 reads SGHDT; CDR2 reads YYEEEE. V shed 4 bases, J shed 0 bases, and the junction held 15 bases outside the gene matches. Sequencing input: peripheral blood. The source of this sequence is a human donor in a cohort sampled during active COVID-19. V and J are TRBV5-6 and TRBJ2-7, with TRBD2 identical over 8 bases. The CDR3 spells CASSQGAGARSYSYEQYF. The CDR3 nucleotides read TGTGCCAGCAGCCAGGGAGCGGGGGCCAGGTCTTACTCCTACGAGCAGTACTTC.